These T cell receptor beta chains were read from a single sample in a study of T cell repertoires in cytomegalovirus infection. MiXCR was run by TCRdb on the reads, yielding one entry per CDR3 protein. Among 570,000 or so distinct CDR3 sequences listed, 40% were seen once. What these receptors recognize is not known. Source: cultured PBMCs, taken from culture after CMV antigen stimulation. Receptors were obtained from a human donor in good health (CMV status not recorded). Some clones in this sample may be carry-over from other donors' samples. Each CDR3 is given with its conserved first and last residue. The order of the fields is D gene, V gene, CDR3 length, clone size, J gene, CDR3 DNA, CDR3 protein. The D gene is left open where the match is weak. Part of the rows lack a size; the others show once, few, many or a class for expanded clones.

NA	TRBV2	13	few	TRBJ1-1	TGTGCCAGCAAGAGGGAAGGGGGGACTGAAGCTTTCTTT	CASKREGGTEAFF
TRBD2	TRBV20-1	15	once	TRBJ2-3	TGCAGTGCTAGAGGGAAAAGCGGGGGGGGGGATACGCAGTATTTT	CSARGKSGGGDTQYF
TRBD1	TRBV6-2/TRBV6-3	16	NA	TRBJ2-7	TGTGCCAGCAGTTCGCCCTTTTCCGGGACAGACTACGAGCAGTACTTC	CASSSPFSGTDYEQYF
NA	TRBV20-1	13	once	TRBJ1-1	TGCAGTGTCGAGGGTTTCGAGAACACTGAAGCTTTCTTT	CSVEGFENTEAFF
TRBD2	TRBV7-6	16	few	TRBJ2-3	TGTGCCAGCAGCTTAGGTTCACCTAGCGGCAGAGATACGCAGTATTTT	CASSLGSPSGRDTQYF
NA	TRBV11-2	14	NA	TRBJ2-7	TGTGCCAGCAGCTTGGGGGCCTTTTCCTACGAGCAGTACTTC	CASSLGAFSYEQYF
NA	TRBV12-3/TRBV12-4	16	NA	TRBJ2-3	TGTGCCAGCAGTTTAGTTGGCAGTGAGGGGGCAGATACGCAGTATTTT	CASSLVGSEGADTQYF
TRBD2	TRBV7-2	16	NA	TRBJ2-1	TGTGCCAGCAGCCCGACTAGCGGGAGCGCCTACAATGAGCAGTTCTTC	CASSPTSGSAYNEQFF
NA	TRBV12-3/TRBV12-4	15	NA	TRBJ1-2	TGTGCCAGCACCATCCAGGGGATTATAAACTATGGCTACACCTTC	CASTIQGIINYGYTF
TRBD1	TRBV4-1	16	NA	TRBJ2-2	TGCGCCAGCAGCCAACTCCCGGGACAGTACACCGGGGAGCTGTTTTTT	CASSQLPGQYTGELFF
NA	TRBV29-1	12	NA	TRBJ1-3	TGCAGCGTTGCAGGGTTCGGTCACACCATATATTTT	CSVAGFGHTIYF
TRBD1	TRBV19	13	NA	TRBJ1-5	TGTGCCAGTAGGGGACAGTTCAATCAGCCCCAGCATTTT	CASRGQFNQPQHF
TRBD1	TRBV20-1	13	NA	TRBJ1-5	TGCAGTGTCCAGAGACAGGGGAATCAGCCCCAGCATTTT	CSVQRQGNQPQHF
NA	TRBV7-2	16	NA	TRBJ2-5	TGTGCCAGCAGCTTAGACCGGGGTTCGATCGGTGGGACCCAGTACTTC	CASSLDRGSIGGTQYF
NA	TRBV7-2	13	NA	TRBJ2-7	TGTGCCAGCAGCTCTTTAGCGAAGAACGAGCAGTACTTC	CASSSLAKNEQYF
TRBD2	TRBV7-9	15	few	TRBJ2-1	TGTGCCAGCAGCTCCCTAGCGGGGGTCCCCAATGAGCAGTTCTTC	CASSSLAGVPNEQFF
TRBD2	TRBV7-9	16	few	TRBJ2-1	TGTGCCAGCAGGTCGGGACTAGCGGGACTCTACAATGAGCAGTTCTTC	CASRSGLAGLYNEQFF
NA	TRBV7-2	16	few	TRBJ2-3	TGTGCCAGCAGCTTATTCCGGGGGAGTAGCACAGATACGCAGTATTTT	CASSLFRGSSTDTQYF
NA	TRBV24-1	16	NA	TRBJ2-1	TGTGCCACCAGTGACCGTGGACAGTCCCGATACAATGAGCAGTTCTTC	CATSDRGQSRYNEQFF
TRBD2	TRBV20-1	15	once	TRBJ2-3	TGCAGTGCTAGTCAAGGAGCGGGGCCAACAGATACGCAGTATTTT	CSASQGAGPTDTQYF
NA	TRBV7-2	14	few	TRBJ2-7	TGTGCCAGCAGCTTAATCGGGAGAGGCTCCGAGCAGTACTTC	CASSLIGRGSEQYF
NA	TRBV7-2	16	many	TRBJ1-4	TGTGCCAGCAGCTCCCACATGACGGCCGAGAATGAAAAACTGTTTTTT	CASSSHMTAENEKLFF
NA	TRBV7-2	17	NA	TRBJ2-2	TGTGCCAGCAGCTTAGTAGGATGGGCGACGAACACCGGGGAGCTGTTTTTT	CASSLVGWATNTGELFF
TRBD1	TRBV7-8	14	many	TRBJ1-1	TGTGCCAGCAGCTTAGAGGGACAGAGGACTGAAGCTTTCTTT	CASSLEGQRTEAFF
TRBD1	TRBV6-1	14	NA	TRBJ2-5	TGTGCCAGCAGTGGGGGGACAGGGGGCCGCCCCCAGTACTTC	CASSGGTGGRPQYF
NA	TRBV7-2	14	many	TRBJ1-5	TGTGCCAGCAGCTTTGCAGGGTCCAATCAGCCCCAGCATTTT	CASSFAGSNQPQHF
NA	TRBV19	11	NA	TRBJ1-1	TGTGCCAGTAGGGACAGCTTTGAAGCTTTCTTT	CASRDSFEAFF
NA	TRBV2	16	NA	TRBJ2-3	TGTGCCAGCAGTTCCGAAGCGGGCCCTAGCACAGATACGCAGTATTTT	CASSSEAGPSTDTQYF
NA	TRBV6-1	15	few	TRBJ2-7	TGTGCCAGCAGTGATAGAATCGGTCCCTCCTACGAGCAGTACTTC	CASSDRIGPSYEQYF
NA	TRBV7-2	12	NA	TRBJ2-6	TGTGCCACCGGATCCGGGGCCAACGTCCTGACTTTC	CATGSGANVLTF
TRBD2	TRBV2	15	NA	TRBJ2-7	TGTGCCAGCAGTAAGAGCGGGGGCGGCTGGTACGAGCAGTACTTC	CASSKSGGGWYEQYF
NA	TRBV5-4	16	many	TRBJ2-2	TGTGCCAGCAGCTTAGTGGCCGGGGGAGGCACCGGGGAGCTGTTTTTT	CASSLVAGGGTGELFF
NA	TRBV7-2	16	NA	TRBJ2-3	TGTGCCAGCAGCTTAGTACGTCTGGTATTCACAGATACGCAGTATTTT	CASSLVRLVFTDTQYF
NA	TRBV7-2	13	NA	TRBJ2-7	TGTGCCAGCAGCCCCGCCACTAGGGGGGAGCAGTACTTC	CASSPATRGEQYF
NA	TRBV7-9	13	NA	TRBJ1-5	TGTGCCAGCAGCTTAGGTTCGGGTCAGCCCCAGCATTTT	CASSLGSGQPQHF
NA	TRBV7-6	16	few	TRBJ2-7	TGTGCCAGCAGCTTAGCGCCACAGGGAAAAACCTACGAGCAGTACTTC	CASSLAPQGKTYEQYF